This T cell receptor beta chain was identified during a study of cytomegalovirus exposure and HLA in healthy donors. Notes on the study in general: There were 150 to 200 TCR beta chains listed as cytomegalovirus-associated.

About this clone: Its antigen is as yet unknown.

60 Vbeta and 13 Jbeta primers were used in PCR. Method: immunoSEQ multiplex PCR; TCRdb's copy keeps in-frame clones and lacks some. The table has just over 150,000 clones, around 74% seen once; the top ten hold about 1.3%. This CDR3 is 13 amino acids long. Trimming stripped 1 base from V and 2 bases from J, with 6 bases between. Germline-derived CDR1 and CDR2 are SGHDT and YYEEEE. Material: PBMCs. The chain uses TRBV5-6 and TRBJ1-2; no clear D gene. This TCR came from a woman aged 25 to 45 in good health and CMV-seronegative. CDR3 DNA sequence: TGTGCCAGCAGCTTGTCGGGGAACTATGGCTACACCTTC. Its translation: CASSLSGNYGYTF. Supplemented by reference TRBV5-6 and TRBJ1-2, the full variable domain reads DAGVTQSPTHLIKTRGQQVTLRCSPKSGHDTVSWYQQALGQGPQFIFQYYEEEERQRGNFPDRFSGHQFPNYSSELNVNALLLGDSALYLCASSLSGNYGYTFGSGTRLTVV.